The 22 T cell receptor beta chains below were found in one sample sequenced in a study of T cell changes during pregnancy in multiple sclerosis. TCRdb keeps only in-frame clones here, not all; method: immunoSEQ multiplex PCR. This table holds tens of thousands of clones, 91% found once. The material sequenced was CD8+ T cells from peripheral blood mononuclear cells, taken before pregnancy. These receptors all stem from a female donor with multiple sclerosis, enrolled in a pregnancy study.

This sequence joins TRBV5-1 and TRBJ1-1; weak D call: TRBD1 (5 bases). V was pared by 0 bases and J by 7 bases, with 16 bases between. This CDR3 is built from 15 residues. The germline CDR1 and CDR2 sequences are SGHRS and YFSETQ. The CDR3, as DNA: TGCGCCAGCAGCTTGGTTGGGGGGTCGGAGGGTGAAGCTTTCTTT. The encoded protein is CASSLVGGSEGEAFF.

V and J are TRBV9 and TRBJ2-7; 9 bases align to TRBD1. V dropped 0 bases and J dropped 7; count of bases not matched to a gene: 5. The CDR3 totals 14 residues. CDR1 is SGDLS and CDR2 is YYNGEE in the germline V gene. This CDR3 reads CASSVGDRVEEQYF. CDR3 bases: TGTGCCAGCAGCGTAGGGGACAGGGTGGAGGAGCAGTACTTC.

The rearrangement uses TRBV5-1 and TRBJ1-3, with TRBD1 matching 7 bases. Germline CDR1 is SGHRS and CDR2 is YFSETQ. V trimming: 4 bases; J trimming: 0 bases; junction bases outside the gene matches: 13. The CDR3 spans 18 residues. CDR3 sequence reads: CASSLNRLDRNSGNTIYF. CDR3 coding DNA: TGCGCCAGCAGCCTTAACCGATTGGACAGGAACTCTGGAAACACCATATATTTT.

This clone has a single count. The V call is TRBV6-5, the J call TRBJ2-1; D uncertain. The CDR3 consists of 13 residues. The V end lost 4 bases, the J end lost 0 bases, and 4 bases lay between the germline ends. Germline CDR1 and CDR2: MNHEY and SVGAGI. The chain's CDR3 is CASSLSSYNEQFF. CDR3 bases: TGTGCCAGCAGTTTGAGCTCCTACAATGAGCAGTTCTTC.

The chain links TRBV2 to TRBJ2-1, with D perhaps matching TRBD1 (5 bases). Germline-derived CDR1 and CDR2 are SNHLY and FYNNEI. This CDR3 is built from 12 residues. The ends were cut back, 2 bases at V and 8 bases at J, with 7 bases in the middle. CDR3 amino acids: CASSERGYEQFF. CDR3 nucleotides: TGTGCCAGCAGTGAAAGGGGCTATGAGCAGTTCTTC.

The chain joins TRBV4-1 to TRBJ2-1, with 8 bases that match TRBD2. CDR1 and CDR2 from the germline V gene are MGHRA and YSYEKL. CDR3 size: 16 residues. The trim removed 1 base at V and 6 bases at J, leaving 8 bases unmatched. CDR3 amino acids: CASSQAAGGSTNEQFF. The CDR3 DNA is TGCGCCAGCAGCCAAGCTGCGGGGGGATCTACCAATGAGCAGTTCTTC.

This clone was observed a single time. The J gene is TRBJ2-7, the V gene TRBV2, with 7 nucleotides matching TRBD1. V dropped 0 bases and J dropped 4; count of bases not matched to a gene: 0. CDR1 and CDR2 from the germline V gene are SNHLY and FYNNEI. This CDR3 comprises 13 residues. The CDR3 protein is CASSEATGYEQYF. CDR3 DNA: TGTGCCAGCAGTGAAGCGACAGGGTACGAGCAGTACTTC.

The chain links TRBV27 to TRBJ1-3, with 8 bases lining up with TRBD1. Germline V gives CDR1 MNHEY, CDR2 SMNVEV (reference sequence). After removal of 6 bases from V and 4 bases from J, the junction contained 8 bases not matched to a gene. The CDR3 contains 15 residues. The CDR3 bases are TGTGCCAGCAGCCGACAGGGGACGGTGGGAAACACCATATATTTT. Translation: CASSRQGTVGNTIYF.

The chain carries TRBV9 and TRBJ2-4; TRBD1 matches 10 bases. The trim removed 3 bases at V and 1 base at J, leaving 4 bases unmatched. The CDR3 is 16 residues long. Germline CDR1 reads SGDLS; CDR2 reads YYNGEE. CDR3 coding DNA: TGTGCCAGCAGCGGGGACAGGGGAGATGCCAAAAACATTCAGTACTTC. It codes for CASSGDRGDAKNIQYF.

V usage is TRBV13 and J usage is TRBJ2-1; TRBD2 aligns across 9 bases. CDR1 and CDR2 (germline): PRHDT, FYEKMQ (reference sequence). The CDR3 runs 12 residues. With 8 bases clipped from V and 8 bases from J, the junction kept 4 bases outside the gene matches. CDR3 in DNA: TGTGCCAGCCTCCTAGCGGGGCATGAGCAGTTCTTC. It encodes CASLLAGHEQFF.

The CDR3 sequence: CASSPPGTHYEAFF. The DNA for the CDR3 is TGTGCCAGCAGCCCCCCCGGGACACATTATGAAGCTTTCTTT. V usage is TRBV9 and J usage is TRBJ1-1; D is possibly TRBD1 (6 bases). This CDR3 has 14 amino acids. V gave up 4 bases and J gave up 7 bases, with 17 bases separating them. The germline V gene has CDR1 SGDLS and CDR2 YYNGEE. The full variable domain, rest sourced from reference TRBV9 and TRBJ1-1, is DSGVTQTPKHLITATGQRVTLRCSPRSGDLSVYWYQQSLDQGLQFLIQYYNGEERAKGNILERFSAQQFPDLHSELNLSSLELGDSALYFCASSPPGTHYEAFFGQGTRLTVV.

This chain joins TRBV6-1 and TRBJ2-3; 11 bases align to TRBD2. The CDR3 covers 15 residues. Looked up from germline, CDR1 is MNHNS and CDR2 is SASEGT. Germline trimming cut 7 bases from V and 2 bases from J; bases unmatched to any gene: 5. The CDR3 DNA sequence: TGTGCCAGCAACCTGGGACTAGCGGCCACAGATACGCAGTATTTT. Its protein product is CASNLGLAATDTQYF.

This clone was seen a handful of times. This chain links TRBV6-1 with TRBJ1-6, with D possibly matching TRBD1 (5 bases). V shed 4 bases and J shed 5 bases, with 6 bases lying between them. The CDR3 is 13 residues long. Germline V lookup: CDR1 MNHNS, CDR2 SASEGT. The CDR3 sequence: CASSGGDNSPLHF. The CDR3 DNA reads TGTGCCAGCAGTGGGGGGGATAATTCACCCCTCCACTTT.

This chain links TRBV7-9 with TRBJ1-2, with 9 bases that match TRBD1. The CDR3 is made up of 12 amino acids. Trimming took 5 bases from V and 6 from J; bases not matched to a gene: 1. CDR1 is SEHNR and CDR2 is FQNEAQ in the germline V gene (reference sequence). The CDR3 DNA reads TGTGCCAGCAGCCGGACAGGGGATGGCTACACCTTC. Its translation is CASSRTGDGYTF.

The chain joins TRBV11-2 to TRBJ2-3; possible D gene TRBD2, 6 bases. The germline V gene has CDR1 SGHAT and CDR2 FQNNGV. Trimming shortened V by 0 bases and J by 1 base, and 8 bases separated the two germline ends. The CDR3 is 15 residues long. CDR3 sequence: CASSLDPGGTDTQYF. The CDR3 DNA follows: TGTGCCAGCAGCTTAGACCCGGGGGGCACAGATACGCAGTATTTT.

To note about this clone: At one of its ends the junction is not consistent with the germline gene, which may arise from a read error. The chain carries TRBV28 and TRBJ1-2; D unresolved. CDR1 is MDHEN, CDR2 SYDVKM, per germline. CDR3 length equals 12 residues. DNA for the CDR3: TGTGCCAGCAGTTTAGTCCCCCCTCACCGGTTGTTC. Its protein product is CASSLVPPHRLF.

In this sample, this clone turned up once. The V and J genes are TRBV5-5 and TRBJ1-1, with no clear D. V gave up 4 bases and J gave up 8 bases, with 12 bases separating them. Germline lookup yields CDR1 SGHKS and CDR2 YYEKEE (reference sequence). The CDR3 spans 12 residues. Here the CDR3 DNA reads TGTGCCAGCAGCCTAAACTCGAAGGAAGCTTTCTTT. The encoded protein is CASSLNSKEAFF.

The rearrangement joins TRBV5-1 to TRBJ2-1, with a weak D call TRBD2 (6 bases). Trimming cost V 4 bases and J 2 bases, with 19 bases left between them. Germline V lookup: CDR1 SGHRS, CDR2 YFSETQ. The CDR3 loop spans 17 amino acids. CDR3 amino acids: CASSGGTGTFTYNEQFF. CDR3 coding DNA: TGCGCCAGCAGCGGGGGGACCGGGACTTTTACCTACAATGAGCAGTTCTTC.

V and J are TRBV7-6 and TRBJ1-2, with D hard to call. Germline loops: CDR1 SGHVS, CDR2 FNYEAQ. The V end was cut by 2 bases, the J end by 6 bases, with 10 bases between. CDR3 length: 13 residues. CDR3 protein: CASSLLEGNGYTF. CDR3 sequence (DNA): TGTGCCAGCAGCTTACTCGAGGGTAATGGCTACACCTTC. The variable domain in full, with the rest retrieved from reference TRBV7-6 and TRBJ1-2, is GAGVSQSPRYKVTKRGQDVALRCDPISGHVSLYWYRQALGQGPEFLTYFNYEAQQDKSGLPNDRFSAERPEGSISTLTIQRTEQRDSAMYRCASSLLEGNGYTFGSGTRLTVV.

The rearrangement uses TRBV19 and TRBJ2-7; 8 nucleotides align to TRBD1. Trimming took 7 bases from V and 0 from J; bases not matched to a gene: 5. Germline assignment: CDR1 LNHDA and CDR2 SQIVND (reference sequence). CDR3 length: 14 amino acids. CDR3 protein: CASTEGTGSYEQYF. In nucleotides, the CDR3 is TGTGCCAGTACTGAAGGGACAGGCTCCTACGAGCAGTACTTC.

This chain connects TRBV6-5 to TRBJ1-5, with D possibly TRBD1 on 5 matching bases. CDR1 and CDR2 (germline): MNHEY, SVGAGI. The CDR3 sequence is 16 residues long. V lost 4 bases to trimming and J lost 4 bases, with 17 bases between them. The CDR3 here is CASSSDSPIWNQPQHF. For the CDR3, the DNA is TGTGCCAGCAGTTCTGACAGCCCGATCTGGAATCAGCCCCAGCATTTT.

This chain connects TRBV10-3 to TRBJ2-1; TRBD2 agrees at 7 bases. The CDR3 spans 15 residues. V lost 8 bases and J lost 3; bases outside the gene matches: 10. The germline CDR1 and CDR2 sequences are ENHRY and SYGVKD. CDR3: CAIWVDRGDYNEQFF. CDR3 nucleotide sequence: TGTGCCATCTGGGTCGACCGGGGGGACTACAATGAGCAGTTCTTC.